The 27 T cell receptor beta chains listed next were all sequenced from one sample in a study of T cells in Graves' hyperthyroidism and ophthalmopathy. Template material for amplifying TCR beta CDR3 regions consisted of RNA transcripts. Carried out on the TCR CDR3, a first-round RT-PCR used the HTBI primer set. TCRdb itself ran the multiplex PCR reads through MiXCR, one entry per CDR3 protein. Seen here are about 46,000 distinct CDR3 sequences, about 52% observed once, and the top ten hold roughly a third. Sequences were obtained from peripheral blood or thyroid tissue (not recorded which). The receptors here all came from a woman in her forties or fifties with Graves' hyperthyroidism.

The gene calls are TRBV20-1 and TRBJ1-5, with 9 bases fitting TRBD1. Looked up from germline, CDR1 is DFQATT and CDR2 is SNEGSKA (reference sequence). V shed 6 bases, J shed 1 base, and the junction held 13 bases outside the gene matches. This CDR3 has 17 amino acids. The CDR3 sequence: CSAPTWDRAYSNQPQHF. The CDR3 nucleotides are TGCAGTGCCCCGACCTGGGACAGGGCCTACAGCAATCAGCCCCAGCATTTT.

The V call is TRBV9, the J call TRBJ2-5, with TRBD1 matching 10 bases. The germline gives CDR1 SGDLS, CDR2 YYNGEE. Germline trimming cut 3 bases from V and 2 bases from J; bases unmatched to any gene: 4. The CDR3 extends over 15 amino acids. The CDR3 is CASSGGTGAQETQYF. CDR3 sequence (DNA): TGTGCCAGCAGCGGAGGGACAGGGGCACAAGAGACCCAGTACTTC.

This clonotype was observed at least ten times. This chain links TRBV24-1 with TRBJ1-5; D is undetermined. This CDR3 region has 17 residues. Deletions cut 2 bases from V and 0 bases from J, with 13 bases between. The germline V gene encodes CDR1 KGHDR and CDR2 SFDVKD. The CDR3 coding sequence is TGTGCCACCAGTGATTCAACCCAGGTCTATAGCAATCAGCCCCAGCATTTT. It is translated as CATSDSTQVYSNQPQHF.

As concerns this clonotype: A much larger clone sits a single nucleotide away, making a read error possible. A read error is likely, as this CDR3 ends without the conserved phenylalanine or tryptophan. CDR3 DNA sequence: TGCGCCAGCAGCCAAGGGGAGACACTGAACACTGAAGCTTTCTCT. Translating it yields CASSQGETLNTEAFS. The chain combines TRBV4-1 with TRBJ1-1; no reliable D call. The V and J ends lost 1 base and 0 bases respectively, with 9 bases between them. The CDR3 length is 15 residues. Germline V gene lookup returns CDR1 MGHRA and CDR2 YSYEKL.

A remark on this clonotype: Since no conserved phenylalanine or tryptophan closes the CDR3, a read error is the likely cause. The DNA is omitted, as the CDR3 cannot be located on it reliably, and the CDR3 follows TCRdb's listing. The genes are TRBV5-6 and TRBJ2-7; TRBD1 is the table's D call and was not checked against the DNA. From germline, CDR1 is SGHDT and CDR2 YYEEEE. The CDR3 length is 13 residues, termini included. The CDR3: CASSVGQAYERYL.

As for this clonotype: Relative to the germline gene, one junction end is altered; a read error may explain this. CDR3 nucleotides: TGTGCCTCCCTCCTAAGATCCGGGACTAACACTGGAGCTTTCTTT. This encodes CASLLRSGTNTGAFF. The chain links TRBV30 to TRBJ1-1, with D maybe TRBD1 (5 bases). From germline, CDR1 is GTSNPN and CDR2 SVGIG (reference sequence). This CDR3 spans 15 amino acids. The complete variable domain, with remaining parts taken from reference TRBV30 and TRBJ1-1, reads SQTIHQWPATLVQPVGSPLSLECTVEGTSNPNLYWYRQAAGRGLQLLFYSVGIGQISSEVPQNLSASRPQDRQFILSSKKLLLSDSGFYLCASLLRSGTNTGAFFGQGTRLTVV.

This clonotype occurred many times. The rearrangement joins TRBV20-1 to TRBJ1-5; 8 bases match TRBD1. V gave up 6 bases and J gave up 7 bases; unmatched junction bases: 14. The CDR3 contains 15 residues. Germline CDR1 reads DFQATT; CDR2 reads SNEGSKA (reference sequence). The CDR3, as DNA: TGCAGTGCAAGGGAAAGGACAGGGTTTTGGCAGCCCCAGCATTTT. As protein: CSARERTGFWQPQHF.

V usage is TRBV7-2 and J usage is TRBJ2-5; TRBD2 aligns across 14 bases. After removal of 5 bases from V and 1 base from J, the junction contained 3 bases not matched to a gene. The V gene's germline CDR1 is SGHTA and CDR2 FQGNSA. CDR3 length: 16 residues. CDR3 region: CASSIGLAGGQETQYF. Written as DNA, the CDR3 is TGTGCCAGCAGCATCGGACTAGCGGGAGGCCAAGAGACCCAGTACTTC.

This clonotype has a count of ten or more. This sequence joins TRBV28 and TRBJ1-4; D gene ambiguous. V lost 7 bases and J lost 8, with 17 bases in between. The CDR3 consists of 14 residues. Per germline, CDR1 MDHEN and CDR2 SYDVKM. The CDR3 reads CASNSPFTIEKLFF. The DNA for the CDR3 is TGTGCCAGCAATTCTCCGTTCACAATCGAAAAACTGTTTTTT.

With respect to this clonotype: An end of the junction does not agree with germline; a read error may underlie this. The chain couples TRBV19 to TRBJ1-1, with D possibly TRBD1 on 6 matching bases. CDR3 size: 16 residues. The germline V gene encodes CDR1 LNHDA and CDR2 SQIVND (reference sequence). CDR3 loop: CASNLKTGARGTEALF. The CDR3 DNA is TGTGCCAGTAACTTAAAGACGGGGGCGCGAGGCACTGAAGCTCTCTTT.

This rearrangement joins TRBV4-1 to TRBJ2-6; D is perhaps TRBD1 (6 bases). The germline V gene encodes CDR1 MGHRA and CDR2 YSYEKL. V was pared by 0 bases and J by 1 base, with 7 bases between. The length of the CDR3 is 16 residues. CDR3: CASSQDTGSGANVLTF. The CDR3 DNA sequence: TGCGCCAGCAGCCAAGATACAGGGTCTGGGGCCAACGTCCTGACTTTC.

The chain recombines TRBV29-1 with TRBJ1-5; D possibly corresponds to TRBD1 (6 bases). The V gene lost 6 bases and the J gene lost 14 bases, with 14 bases spanning the gap. Per germline, CDR1 SQVTM and CDR2 ANQGSEA. CDR3 length equals 10 residues. CDR3 protein: CSVQQGYEHF. The DNA of the CDR3 is TGCAGCGTCCAACAGGGTTACGAGCATTTT.

The table lists this clonotype with many counts. The chain combines TRBV6-1 with TRBJ2-7; D is uncertain. From germline, CDR1 is MNHNS and CDR2 SASEGT. The CDR3 length is 13 residues. The ends were cut back, 3 bases at V and 5 bases at J, with 11 bases in the middle. This CDR3 reads CASSDHSLDEQYF. The DNA for the CDR3 is TGTGCCAGCAGTGACCACTCCCTAGACGAGCAGTACTTC.

The chain uses TRBV29-1 and TRBJ1-2; 9 bases are shared with TRBD1. The junction had 7 bases not matched to a gene; V was cut back by 6 bases and J by 2 bases. Germline V gene sequence: CDR1 SQVTM, CDR2 ANQGSEA. CDR3 length: 14 amino acids. The CDR3 is CSVSLGQGNYGYTF. CDR3 nucleotide sequence: TGCAGCGTCAGCCTTGGACAGGGGAACTATGGCTACACCTTC.

This clonotype was recorded at least ten times. V usage is TRBV2 and J usage is TRBJ1-1, with D perhaps TRBD1 (5 bases). The CDR3 runs 13 residues. Germline loops: CDR1 SNHLY, CDR2 FYNNEI. Trimming left V 7 bases short and J 4 bases short, with 13 bases between. The CDR3 DNA reads as TGTGCCAGCACCGGGACCCCGTCCACTGAAGCTTTCTTT. This encodes CASTGTPSTEAFF.

The sample holds a few counts of this clonotype. The gene calls are TRBV7-9 and TRBJ2-7; D possibly uses TRBD1 or TRBD2 (6 bases each). This CDR3 has 14 residues. V gave up 4 bases and J gave up 0 bases, with 10 bases separating them. Germline CDR1 SEHNR, CDR2 FQNEAQ (reference sequence). The CDR3 DNA reads as TGTGCCAGCAGCTGGGGGGACAACTCCTACGAGCAGTACTTC. This sequence encodes CASSWGDNSYEQYF.

At least ten counts were recorded for this clonotype. The CDR3 region has the DNA TGTGCCAGCAGCCAAGCGGCATTTGGAAACACCATATATTTT. Translated, it gives CASSQAAFGNTIYF. The rearrangement uses TRBV3-1 and TRBJ1-3; D gene unclear. Trimming pared 1 base from V and 3 bases from J, leaving 7 bases between. This CDR3 is 14 amino acids long. Germline V gives CDR1 LGHDT, CDR2 YNNKEL (reference sequence).

Concerning this clonotype itself: The conserved phenylalanine or tryptophan is not found at the CDR3 terminus, so this likely reflects a read error. Because the CDR3's place on the DNA is in doubt, the DNA is left out and the CDR3 is given as listed by TCRdb. V gene TRBV20-1 combines with J gene TRBJ2-6; TRBD2, the D gene given by the table, was not confirmed from the DNA. From its first to its last residue, the CDR3 has 9 amino acids. The germline V gene encodes CDR1 DFQATT and CDR2 SNEGSKA (reference sequence). The chain's CDR3 is CSAPTRLNT.

The chain employs TRBV10-3 and TRBJ1-2; 9 positions match TRBD1. V was pared by 7 bases and J by 5 bases, with 5 bases of the junction left unmatched. This CDR3 region has 13 residues. Germline V lookup: CDR1 ENHRY, CDR2 SYGVKD. CDR3 in DNA: TGTGCCATCACCTCCGGGACAGGGTATGGCTACACCTTC. Its protein is CAITSGTGYGYTF.

CDR3 DNA: TGCGCCAGCACGAGGACTAGCGGGGAGCAGTACTTC. Residues: CASTRTSGEQYF. The chain joins TRBV5-1 to TRBJ2-7, with 11 nucleotides matching TRBD2. The CDR3 runs to 12 residues. Germline V gene lookup returns CDR1 SGHRS and CDR2 YFSETQ. The trim removed 6 bases at V and 7 bases at J, leaving 3 bases unmatched. Variable domain in full (rest from reference TRBV5-1 and TRBJ2-7): KAGVTQTPRYLIKTRGQQVTLSCSPISGHRSVSWYQQTPGQGLQFLFEYFSETQRNKGNFPGRFSGRQFSNSRSEMNVSTLELGDSALYLCASTRTSGEQYFGPGTRLTVT.

The chain has TRBV29-1 and TRBJ2-7; 15 bases line up with TRBD2. The CDR3 is 13 residues long. Germline assignment: CDR1 SQVTM and CDR2 ANQGSEA. V trimming: 5 bases; J trimming: 6 bases; junction bases outside the gene matches: 2. CDR3 coding DNA: TGCAGCGTTTTGGGACTAGCGGGAGGCGAGCAGTACTTC. Translation: CSVLGLAGGEQYF.

The chain combines TRBV30 with TRBJ2-5; D is perhaps TRBD1 (6 bases). The CDR3 consists of 14 residues. Germline CDR1 is GTSNPN and CDR2 is SVGIG (reference sequence). The V and J ends lost 5 bases and 3 bases respectively, with 16 bases between them. The CDR3 nucleotides are TGTGCCTGGGGCCCCCACAGGGTCAAAGAGACCCAGTACTTC. Residues: CAWGPHRVKETQYF.

At least ten counts were recorded for this clonotype. The chain has TRBV2 and TRBJ2-7; 9 bases agree with TRBD1. V lost 6 bases, J lost 6 bases, and 3 bases stayed unmatched. Per germline, CDR1 SNHLY and CDR2 FYNNEI. This CDR3 spans 12 amino acids. The CDR3: CASRSTGGEQYF. The CDR3 region has the DNA TGTGCCAGCAGATCGACAGGGGGCGAGCAGTACTTC.

This chain links TRBV29-1 with TRBJ1-3, with no clear D. The ends were cut back, 1 base at V and 14 bases at J, with 15 bases in the middle. The CDR3 consists of 12 residues. CDR1 is SQVTM, CDR2 ANQGSEA, per germline. This chain's CDR3 is CSVEVGGNTVYF. The CDR3 DNA follows: TGCAGCGTTGAAGTGGGAGGAAACACAGTATATTTT.

This chain links TRBV9 with TRBJ2-7, with 9 bases fitting TRBD2. Germline CDR1 reads SGDLS; CDR2 reads YYNGEE. After removal of 0 bases from V and 4 bases from J, the junction contained 5 bases not matched to a gene. This CDR3 has 15 residues. The CDR3 DNA reads TGTGCCAGCAGCGTAGGGAATAGCGGGAGTTACGAGCAGTACTTC. Its translation is CASSVGNSGSYEQYF.

The chain has TRBV6-5 and TRBJ2-6; no firm D call. Germline CDR1 and CDR2: MNHEY and SVGAGI. Trimming cost V 2 bases and J 5 bases, with 13 bases left between them. The CDR3 extends over 16 amino acids. The CDR3 DNA follows: TGTGCCAGCAGTTACAAAGCCTCGTACAGGGCCAACGTCCTGACTTTC. This encodes CASSYKASYRANVLTF.

The chain joins TRBV29-1 to TRBJ2-7; TRBD1 matches at 7 bases. Germline assignment: CDR1 SQVTM and CDR2 ANQGSEA. The V gene end was trimmed by 3 bases and the J gene end by 2 bases; junction bases not matched to a gene: 4. This CDR3 contains 13 residues. This CDR3 reads CSVEGQGAYEQYF. CDR3 in DNA: TGCAGCGTTGAGGGTCAGGGGGCCTACGAGCAGTACTTC.